The 5 T cell receptor beta chains in this list originate from one sample, sequenced in a study of cytomegalovirus exposure and HLA in healthy donors. PCR amplification relied on 60 Vbeta primers (plus 13 Jbeta primers). Here immunoSEQ multiplex PCR was the method, and the copy in TCRdb shows in-frame clones only, minus some. The sample yields around 70,000 clones, roughly four fifths seen once. Sequencing was done on a sample of PBMCs. Receptors originate from a male donor in good health and CMV-seropositive.

This clone has a handful of counts. The chain recombines TRBV18 with TRBJ2-1; D remains ambiguous. Trimming removed 2 bases from V and 5 bases from J, with 4 bases in between. Germline V lookup: CDR1 KGHSH, CDR2 LQKENI. The CDR3 runs 12 residues. In DNA, the CDR3 is TGTGCCAGCTCACCAGCAGACAATGAGCAGTTCTTC. It encodes CASSPADNEQFF.

The chain recombines TRBV19 with TRBJ1-1; D possibly corresponds to TRBD1 (5 bases). V was cut by 6 bases and J by 4 bases, with 21 bases left in between. The CDR3 totals 16 residues. From germline, CDR1 is LNHDA and CDR2 SQIVND (reference sequence). For the CDR3, the DNA is TGTGCCAGTAGATTAAGGGGCAGGGAAGTGGGCACTGAAGCTTTCTTT. The encoded protein is CASRLRGREVGTEAFF.

The rearrangement links TRBV28 to TRBJ1-1; 7 bases match TRBD1. CDR3 length equals 14 residues. The V gene's germline CDR1 is MDHEN and CDR2 SYDVKM. With V trimmed by 6 bases and J by 2 bases, 6 bases remained unmatched. CDR3: CASSPGQPNTEAFF. The CDR3 DNA reads TGTGCCAGCAGCCCGGGACAGCCAAACACTGAAGCTTTCTTT.

The rearrangement uses TRBV11-2 and TRBJ2-3; 9 bases fit TRBD2. The germline CDR1 and CDR2 sequences are SGHAT and FQNNGV. There are 18 residues in the CDR3. V was clipped by 1 base and J by 6 bases; unmatched bases: 14. The CDR3 DNA reads as TGTGCCAGCAGCTTAGTTGGTAGCGGGAGTCGCGGACGGGATACGCAGTATTTT. Its translation is CASSLVGSGSRGRDTQYF. Looking up the rest from reference TRBV11-2 and TRBJ2-3 gives the full variable domain: EAGVAQSPRYKIIEKRQSVAFWCNPISGHATLYWYQQILGQGPKLLIQFQNNGVVDDSQLPKDRFSAERLKGVDSTLKIQPAKLEDSAVYLCASSLVGSGSRGRDTQYFGPGTRLTVL.

The V and J genes are TRBV9 and TRBJ2-3, with 12 bases matching TRBD2. Germline values: CDR1 SGDLS, CDR2 YYNGEE. The junction had 6 bases not matched to a gene; V was cut back by 0 bases and J by 4 bases. CDR3 length: 17 amino acids. CDR3 loop: CASSVVASGGVADTQYF. DNA of the CDR3: TGTGCCAGCAGCGTAGTGGCTAGCGGGGGGGTGGCAGATACGCAGTATTTT.